This T cell receptor beta chain appears in the sequencing data of a study of CD8 T cells in ankylosing spondylitis. This clonotype showed up many times. Its antigen is undetermined. General study results and limits: Those disease-linked clones were CD8+; they were also relatively rare in peripheral blood.

CDR3 length equals 17 residues. J gave up 2 bases and V 0 bases, and 4 bases lay outside the gene matches. The germline CDR1 and CDR2 sequences are SGDLS and YYNGEE. TCRdb re-called the 5' RACE reads through MiXCR, storing one row per CDR3 protein. The data hold 29,000 or so distinct CDR3 sequences, with about 5.3% observed a single time. The sample was blood, either unsorted or a sorted T cell fraction (not recorded which). The chain employs TRBV9 and TRBJ2-1; TRBD2 aligns across 11 bases. The sequence was obtained from a female donor with ankylosing spondylitis or in good health (not recorded which). The CDR3 region is CASSVGIAGGPYNEQFF. CDR3 bases: TGTGCCAGCAGCGTAGGGATAGCGGGGGGGCCCTACAATGAGCAGTTCTTC.